Below are 9 T cell receptor beta chains sequenced from a single sample in a study of shared clonotypes between healthy human individuals. Libraries were prepared by immunoSEQ multiplex PCR; TCRdb keeps only in-frame clonotypes and omits some of them. Of some 95,000 clones in the sample, about two thirds are singletons; the top ten hold 45%. Sequencing input: memory CD8+ T cells sorted from blood. Subset described: CD45RO+ cells pooled with CCR7-negative TemRA cells. The receptors were sampled from a man younger than 45 in good health.

This clone was detected only a few times. The chain is built from TRBV5-7 and TRBJ2-7; 12 bases map to TRBD1. TRBV5-7 is labeled an ORF, and its function is uncertain. V lost 2 bases, J lost 4 bases, and 4 bases stayed unmatched. CDR3 size: 15 residues. In DNA form, the CDR3 reads TGTGCCAGCAGCTTTGGGGACAGGGGGCCGTACGAGCAGTACTTC. Amino acid sequence: CASSFGDRGPYEQYF.

The chain couples TRBV7-2 to TRBJ1-1; TRBD1 matches 8 bases. Germline V gives CDR1 SGHTA, CDR2 FQGNSA. The CDR3 has 15 residues. The CDR3 nucleotides are TGTGCGACTAAGACAGGGGCTCTACCGAACACTGAAGCTTTCTTT. It translates to CATKTGALPNTEAFF.

This clone came up a few times. The chain links TRBV29-1 to TRBJ2-1; perhaps D is TRBD1 or TRBD2 (7 bases each). The CDR3 covers 14 residues. CDR1 is SQVTM, CDR2 ANQGSEA, per germline. Trimming took 6 bases from V and 7 from J, leaving 19 bases between them. The CDR3 nucleotides read TGCAGCGTCATAATAACAGGGGAGGGGAATGAGCAGTTCTTC. Its translation is CSVIITGEGNEQFF.

The genes are TRBV5-2 and TRBJ2-6; the D call TRBD1 from the table was never checked on the DNA. TRBV5-2 is a pseudogene locus. CDR3 length: 15 amino acids. In nucleotides, the CDR3 is TGTGCCAGCAATCGTACACAAAGTCGGGCCAACGTCCTGACTTTC. Protein: CASNRTQSRANVLTF.

This clone was detected ten times or more. The chain combines TRBV6-4 with TRBJ2-3; perhaps TRBD2 as D (7 bases). Germline CDR1 reads MRHNA; CDR2 reads SNTAGT. The V gene lost 2 bases and the J gene lost 1 base, with 19 bases spanning the gap. The CDR3 has 18 amino acids. CDR3 in amino acids: CASSDGVPGGRGTDTQYF. The CDR3 nucleotides are TGTGCCAGCAGTGACGGAGTCCCCGGGGGGCGAGGCACAGATACGCAGTATTTT.

This rearrangement joins TRBV30 to TRBJ2-6; 7 bases agree with TRBD1. The CDR3 is 17 amino acids. Per the germline V gene, CDR1 is GTSNPN and CDR2 is SVGIG (reference sequence). V was clipped by 8 bases and J by 1 base; unmatched bases: 14. CDR3 sequence (DNA): TGTGCCCCGGAACAGGGGCCCCGGGCTTCTGGGGCCAACGTCCTGACTTTC. This codes for CAPEQGPRASGANVLTF.

Only a few counts were recorded for this clone. The rearrangement links TRBV16 to TRBJ1-4, with D maybe TRBD1 (5 bases). CDR1 KGHSY and CDR2 FQNENV come from the germline V gene. The CDR3 has 16 amino acids. V shed 4 bases and J shed 7 bases, with 19 bases lying between them. The CDR3 region is CASSPADRTLGEKLFF. The CDR3 nucleotides read TGTGCCAGCAGCCCCGCCGACCGGACACTGGGTGAAAAACTGTTTTTT.

The chain joins TRBV5-4 to TRBJ2-7; D is perhaps TRBD2 (6 bases). CDR1 is SGHNT and CDR2 is YYREEE in the germline V gene (reference sequence). V lost 0 bases and J lost 6, with 16 bases in between. This CDR3 has 15 residues. The CDR3 sequence is CASSLELAHSGEQYF. CDR3 coding DNA: TGTGCCAGCAGCTTGGAGCTAGCGCACTCGGGCGAGCAGTACTTC.

This clone was detected once. The chain couples TRBV30 to TRBJ2-3; D possibly matches TRBD1 or TRBD2 (5 bases each). Germline CDR1 GTSNPN, CDR2 SVGIG (reference sequence). CDR3 length: 16 residues. Trimming took off 2 bases at V and 3 bases at J, with 18 bases between the two ends. The CDR3 reads CAWSKGWSGATDTQYF. Here the CDR3 DNA reads TGTGCCTGGAGTAAAGGGTGGTCCGGGGCGACAGATACGCAGTATTTT.